This passage covers 5 T cell receptor beta chains from one sample sequenced in a study of blood T cell repertoires in COVID-19. Method: immunoSEQ multiplex PCR; TCRdb's copy keeps in-frame clones and lacks some. Among 250,000 or so clones listed, roughly 88% were seen once. The sequenced material came from peripheral blood. The receptor source for this set is a woman younger than 45 with acute or convalescent COVID-19.

Only a few counts were recorded for this clone. V gene TRBV27 combines with J gene TRBJ2-7; unclear D gene. This CDR3 spans 15 amino acids. V was cut by 6 bases and J by 2 bases, with 17 bases left in between. Germline CDR1 and CDR2: MNHEY and SMNVEV (reference sequence). CDR3 loop: CASRPQLSRAYEQYF. CDR3 sequence (DNA): TGTGCCAGCAGGCCCCAGTTGAGTCGGGCCTACGAGCAGTACTTC.

J is TRBJ2-3 and V is TRBV19; 8 bases match TRBD2. From germline, CDR1 is LNHDA and CDR2 SQIVND (reference sequence). There are 14 residues in the CDR3. J was trimmed by 4 bases and V by 1 base; bases with no gene match: 1. CDR3 protein: CASSIAGGPDTQYF. CDR3 DNA: TGTGCCAGTAGTATAGCGGGAGGGCCAGATACGCAGTATTTT.

This clone was detected only a few times. The chain links TRBV19 to TRBJ1-5, with D hard to call. The V gene lost 5 bases and the J gene lost 0 bases, with 14 bases spanning the gap. Germline CDR1 reads LNHDA; CDR2 reads SQIVND (reference sequence). This CDR3 has 16 amino acids. The CDR3 DNA reads as TGTGCCAGTAGTCCTTTAGATCGGGGTAGCAATCAGCCCCAGCATTTT. It is translated as CASSPLDRGSNQPQHF.

The chain joins TRBV7-2 to TRBJ2-5; D perhaps matches TRBD1 (5 bases). The germline V gene encodes CDR1 SGHTA and CDR2 FQGNSA. V lost 2 bases to trimming and J lost 3 bases, with 7 bases between them. CDR3 length: 13 residues. The CDR3 DNA reads as TGTGCCAGCAGCTTACAGGGTAAAGAGACCCAGTACTTC. Amino acids: CASSLQGKETQYF.

The chain couples TRBV19 to TRBJ2-3; 8 bases are shared with TRBD2. CDR1 LNHDA and CDR2 SQIVND come from the germline V gene (reference sequence). Trimming at V came to 1 base and at J to 4 bases, leaving 4 bases not matched to a gene. CDR3 length equals 15 residues. The CDR3 loop reads CASSIGAGGADTQYF. CDR3 DNA sequence: TGTGCCAGTAGTATAGGGGCGGGAGGCGCAGATACGCAGTATTTT.